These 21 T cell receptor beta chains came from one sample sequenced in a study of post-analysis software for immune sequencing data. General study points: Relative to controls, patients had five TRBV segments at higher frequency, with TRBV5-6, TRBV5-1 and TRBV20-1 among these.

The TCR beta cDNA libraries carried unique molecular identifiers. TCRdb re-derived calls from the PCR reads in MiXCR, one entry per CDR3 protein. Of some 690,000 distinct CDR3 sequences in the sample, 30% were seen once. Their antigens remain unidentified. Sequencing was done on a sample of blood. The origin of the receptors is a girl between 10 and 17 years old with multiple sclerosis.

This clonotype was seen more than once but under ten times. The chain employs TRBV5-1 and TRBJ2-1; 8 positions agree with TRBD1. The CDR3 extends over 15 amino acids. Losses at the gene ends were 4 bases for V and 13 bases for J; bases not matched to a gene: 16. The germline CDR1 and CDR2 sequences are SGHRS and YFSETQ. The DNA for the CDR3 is TGCGCCAGCAGCCGGGGACAGGAGCTTGCCGCACCCCAGTTCTTC. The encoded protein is CASSRGQELAAPQFF.

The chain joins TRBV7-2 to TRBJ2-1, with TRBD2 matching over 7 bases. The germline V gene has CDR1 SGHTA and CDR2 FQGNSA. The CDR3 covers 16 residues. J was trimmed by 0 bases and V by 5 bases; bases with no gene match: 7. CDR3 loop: CASSQTSPSSYNEQFF. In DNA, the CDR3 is TGTGCCAGCAGCCAGACTAGCCCTAGCTCCTACAATGAGCAGTTCTTC.

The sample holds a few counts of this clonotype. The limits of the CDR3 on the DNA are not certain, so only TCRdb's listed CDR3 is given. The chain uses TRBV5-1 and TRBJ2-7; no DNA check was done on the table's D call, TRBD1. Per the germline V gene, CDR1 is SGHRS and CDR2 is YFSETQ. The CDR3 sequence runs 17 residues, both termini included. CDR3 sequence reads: CASSFGPGQGLQGEQYF.

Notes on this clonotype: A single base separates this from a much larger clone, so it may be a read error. The CDR3 sequence: CVSSQGLGETQYF. The CDR3 bases are TGTGTCAGCAGCCAGGGCTTGGGAGAGACCCAGTACTTC. V is TRBV7-9 and J is TRBJ2-7; possible D gene TRBD1, 5 bases. The J call could be wrong; TRBJ2-5 is a better fit for the DNA end. The CDR3 length is 13 residues. Germline V lookup: CDR1 SEHNR, CDR2 FQNEAQ (reference sequence).

The CDR3 spells CASSLWLVGGPVEQFF. The CDR3 DNA is TGTGCCAGCAGTTTATGGCTAGTGGGAGGGCCAGTTGAGCAGTTCTTC. The chain uses TRBV27 and TRBJ2-1; 7 bases are a match to TRBD2. J was trimmed by 9 bases and V by 1 base; bases with no gene match: 12. Germline loops: CDR1 MNHEY, CDR2 SMNVEV (reference sequence). This CDR3 has 16 amino acids.

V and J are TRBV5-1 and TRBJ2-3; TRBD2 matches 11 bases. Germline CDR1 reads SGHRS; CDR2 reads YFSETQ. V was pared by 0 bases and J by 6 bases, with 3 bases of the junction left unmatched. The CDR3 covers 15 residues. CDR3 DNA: TGCGCCAGCAGCTTGGAGGGACTAGCGGCGGATACGCAGTATTTT. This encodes CASSLEGLAADTQYF.

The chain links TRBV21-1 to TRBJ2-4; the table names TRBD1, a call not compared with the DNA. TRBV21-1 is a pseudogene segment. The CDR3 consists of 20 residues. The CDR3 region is CASRRIGTPGFKEAKNIQYF. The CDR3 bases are TGTGCCAGCAGAAGGATTGGGACGCCGGGGTTCAAAGAGGCCAAAAACATTCAGTACTTC.

The CDR3 protein is CASSSYREGYEQYF. Written as DNA, the CDR3 is TGTGCCAGCAGTTCGTACAGGGAAGGCTACGAGCAGTACTTC. V and J are TRBV27 and TRBJ2-7; D possibly corresponds to TRBD1 (6 bases). V was pared by 4 bases and J by 3 bases, with 13 bases between. This CDR3 is built from 14 residues. Germline loops: CDR1 MNHEY, CDR2 SMNVEV (reference sequence).

CDR3 amino acids: CASSPTVGLARTDTQYF. CDR3 nucleotide sequence: TGTGCCAGCTCACCGACAGTCGGACTTGCGCGCACAGATACGCAGTATTTT. This chain connects TRBV18 to TRBJ2-3, with D perhaps given as TRBD1 or TRBD2 (5 bases each). Germline CDR1 reads KGHSH; CDR2 reads LQKENI. CDR3 length: 17 amino acids. V shed 3 bases and J shed 1 base, with 17 bases lying between them.

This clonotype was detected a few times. Written as DNA, the CDR3 is TGCAGTGCTTCAGCGGTTGGGGGGACCCAGTACTTC. The encoded protein is CSASAVGGTQYF. The chain uses TRBV20-1 and TRBJ2-5; D may match TRBD1 or TRBD2 (5 bases each). Germline CDR1 and CDR2: DFQATT and SNEGSKA (reference sequence). CDR3 length equals 12 residues. The V gene lost 5 bases and the J gene lost 7 bases, with 14 bases spanning the gap.

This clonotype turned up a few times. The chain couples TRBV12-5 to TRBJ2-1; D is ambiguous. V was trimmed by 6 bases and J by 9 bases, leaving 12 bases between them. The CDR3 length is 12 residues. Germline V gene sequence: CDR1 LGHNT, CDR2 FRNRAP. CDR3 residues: CASGIRLGEQFF. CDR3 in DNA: TGTGCTAGTGGCATCAGACTGGGTGAGCAGTTCTTC.

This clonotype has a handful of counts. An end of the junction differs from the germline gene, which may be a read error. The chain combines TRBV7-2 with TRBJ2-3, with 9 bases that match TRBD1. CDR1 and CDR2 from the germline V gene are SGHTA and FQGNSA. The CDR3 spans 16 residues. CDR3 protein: CAGSLVGTGSTDTQYF. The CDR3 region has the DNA TGTGCCGGCAGCTTAGTAGGGACAGGGAGCACAGATACGCAGTATTTT.

The CDR3 DNA follows: TGCGCCAGCAGCCAACTAGCGGGGGGAAAGACCCAGTACTTC. Translating it yields CASSQLAGGKTQYF. V usage is TRBV4-1 and J usage is TRBJ2-5; 11 nucleotides match TRBD2. With V trimmed by 2 bases and J by 6 bases, 2 bases remained unmatched. The germline V gene encodes CDR1 MGHRA and CDR2 YSYEKL. The CDR3 loop spans 14 amino acids.

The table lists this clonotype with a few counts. In nucleotides, the CDR3 is TGTGCCAGCAGCTTCCTCAGGGCCACCTACGAGCAGTACTTC. The encoded protein is CASSFLRATYEQYF. This chain uses TRBV7-2 with TRBJ2-7; weak D call: TRBD1 (5 bases). The germline gives CDR1 SGHTA, CDR2 FQGNSA. V was pared by 3 bases and J by 2 bases, with 11 bases between. This CDR3 has 14 amino acids. Full variable domain (rest looked up from reference TRBV7-2 and TRBJ2-7): GAGVSQSPSNKVTEKGKDVELRCDPISGHTALYWYRQSLGQGLEFLIYFQGNSAPDKSGLPSDRFSAERTGGSVSTLTIQRTQQEDSAVYLCASSFLRATYEQYFGPGTRLTVT.

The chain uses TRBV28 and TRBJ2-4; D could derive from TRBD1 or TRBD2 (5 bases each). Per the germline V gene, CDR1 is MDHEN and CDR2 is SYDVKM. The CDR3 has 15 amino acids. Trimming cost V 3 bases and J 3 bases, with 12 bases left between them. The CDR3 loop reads CASSFVGAGKNIQYF. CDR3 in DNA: TGTGCCAGCAGTTTTGTAGGGGCGGGCAAAAACATTCAGTACTTC. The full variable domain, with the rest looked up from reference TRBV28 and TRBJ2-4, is DVKVTQSSRYLVKRTGEKVFLECVQDMDHENMFWYRQDPGLGLRLIYFSYDVKMKEKGDIPEGYSVSREKKERFSLILESASTNQTSMYLCASSFVGAGKNIQYFGAGTRLSVL.

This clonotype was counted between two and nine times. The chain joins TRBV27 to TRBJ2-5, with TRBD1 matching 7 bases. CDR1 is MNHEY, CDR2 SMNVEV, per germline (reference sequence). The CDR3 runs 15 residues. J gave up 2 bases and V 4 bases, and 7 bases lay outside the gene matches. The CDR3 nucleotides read TGTGCCAGCAGTTCCCGGGACAGACAACAAGAGACCCAGTACTTC. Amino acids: CASSSRDRQQETQYF.

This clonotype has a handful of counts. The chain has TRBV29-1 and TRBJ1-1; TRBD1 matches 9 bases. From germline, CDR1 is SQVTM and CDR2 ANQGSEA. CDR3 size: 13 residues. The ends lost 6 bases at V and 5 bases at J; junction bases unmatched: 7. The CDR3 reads CSVGPTGGTEAFF. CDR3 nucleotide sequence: TGCAGCGTGGGGCCGACAGGGGGTACTGAAGCTTTCTTT.

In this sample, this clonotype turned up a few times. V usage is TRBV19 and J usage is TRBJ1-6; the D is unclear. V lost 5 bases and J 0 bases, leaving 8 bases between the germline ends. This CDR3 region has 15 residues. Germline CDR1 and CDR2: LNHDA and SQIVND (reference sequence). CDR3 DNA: TGTGCCAGTAGTCTGAAAAGCTCCTATAATTCACCCCTCCACTTT. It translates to CASSLKSSYNSPLHF.

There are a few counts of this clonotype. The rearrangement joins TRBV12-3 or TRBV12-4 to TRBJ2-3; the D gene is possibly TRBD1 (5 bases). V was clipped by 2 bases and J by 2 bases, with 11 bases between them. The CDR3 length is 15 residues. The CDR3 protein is CASSLFGRATDTQYF. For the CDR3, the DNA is TGTGCCAGCAGTTTATTCGGCAGGGCCACAGATACGCAGTATTTT.

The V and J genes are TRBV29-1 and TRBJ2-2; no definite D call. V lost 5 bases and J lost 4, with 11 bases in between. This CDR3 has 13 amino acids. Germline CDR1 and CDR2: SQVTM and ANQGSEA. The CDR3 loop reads CSVSAQTTGELFF. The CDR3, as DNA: TGCAGCGTTTCTGCACAGACCACCGGGGAGCTGTTTTTT.

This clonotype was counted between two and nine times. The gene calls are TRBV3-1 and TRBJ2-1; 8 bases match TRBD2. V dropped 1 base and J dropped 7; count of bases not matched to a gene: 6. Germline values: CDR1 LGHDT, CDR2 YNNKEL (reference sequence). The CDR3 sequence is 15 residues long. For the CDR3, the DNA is TGTGCCAGCAGCCAAGTCCCGGGAGGGAGGAATGAGCAGTTCTTC. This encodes CASSQVPGGRNEQFF.